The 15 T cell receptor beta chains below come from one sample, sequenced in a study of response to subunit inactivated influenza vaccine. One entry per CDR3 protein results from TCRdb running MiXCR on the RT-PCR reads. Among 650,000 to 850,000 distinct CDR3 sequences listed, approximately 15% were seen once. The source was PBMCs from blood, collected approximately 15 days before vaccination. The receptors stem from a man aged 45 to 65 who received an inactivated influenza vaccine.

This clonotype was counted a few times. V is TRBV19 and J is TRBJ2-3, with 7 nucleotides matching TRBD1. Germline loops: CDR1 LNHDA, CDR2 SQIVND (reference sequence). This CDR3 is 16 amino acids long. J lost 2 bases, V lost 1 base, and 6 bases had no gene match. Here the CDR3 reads CASSIGRQGSTDTQYF. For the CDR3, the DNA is TGTGCCAGTAGTATAGGTAGACAGGGATCCACAGATACGCAGTATTTT.

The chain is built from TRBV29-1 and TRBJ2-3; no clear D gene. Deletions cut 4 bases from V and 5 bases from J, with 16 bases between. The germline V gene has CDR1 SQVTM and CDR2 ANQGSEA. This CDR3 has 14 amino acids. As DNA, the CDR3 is TGCAGCGTTGCGGTCTCATTATCACGAGATACGCAGTATTTT. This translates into CSVAVSLSRDTQYF.

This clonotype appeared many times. This chain's CDR3 is CASSRDRGRSSYNEQFF. The CDR3 nucleotides read TGTGCCAGTAGTAGGGACAGGGGCAGGAGCTCCTACAATGAGCAGTTCTTC. The chain uses TRBV19 and TRBJ2-1; 10 bases line up with TRBD1. The trim removed 4 bases at V and 0 bases at J, leaving 6 bases unmatched. Germline loops: CDR1 LNHDA, CDR2 SQIVND (reference sequence). The CDR3 extends over 17 amino acids.

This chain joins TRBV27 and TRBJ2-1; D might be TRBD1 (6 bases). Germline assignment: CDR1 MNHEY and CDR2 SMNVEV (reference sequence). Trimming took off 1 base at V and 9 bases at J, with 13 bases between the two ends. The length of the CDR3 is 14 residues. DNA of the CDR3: TGTGCCAGCAGTTTATTCGCAGGGGCGCCTGAGCAGTTCTTC. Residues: CASSLFAGAPEQFF.

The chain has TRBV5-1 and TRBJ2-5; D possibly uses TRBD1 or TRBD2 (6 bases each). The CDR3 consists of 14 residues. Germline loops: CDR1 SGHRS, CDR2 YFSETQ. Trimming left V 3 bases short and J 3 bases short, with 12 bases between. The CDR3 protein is CASSSRGPEETQYF. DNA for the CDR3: TGCGCCAGCAGCTCTCGGGGGCCCGAAGAGACCCAGTACTTC.

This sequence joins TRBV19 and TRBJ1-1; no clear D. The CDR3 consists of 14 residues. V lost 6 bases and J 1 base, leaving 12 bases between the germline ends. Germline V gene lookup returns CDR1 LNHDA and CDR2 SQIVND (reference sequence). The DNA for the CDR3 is TGTGCCAGTAGGTTCGGTGGACGGAACACTGAAGCTTTCTTT. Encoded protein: CASRFGGRNTEAFF. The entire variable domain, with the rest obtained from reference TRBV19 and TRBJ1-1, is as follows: DGGITQSPKYLFRKEGQNVTLSCEQNLNHDAMYWYRQDPGQGLRLIYYSQIVNDFQKGDIAEGYSVSREKKESFPLTVTSAQKNPTAFYLCASRFGGRNTEAFFGQGTRLTVV.

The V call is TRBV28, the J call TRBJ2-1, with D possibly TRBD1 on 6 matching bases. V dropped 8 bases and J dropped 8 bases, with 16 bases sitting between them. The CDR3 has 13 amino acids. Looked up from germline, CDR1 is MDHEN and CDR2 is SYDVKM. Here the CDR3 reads CASETGRGYEQFF. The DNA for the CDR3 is TGTGCCAGCGAGACAGGCAGGGGCTATGAGCAGTTCTTC.

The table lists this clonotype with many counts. CDR3 residues: CASSKEGYYEQYF. CDR3 in DNA: TGCGCCAGCAGTAAGGAGGGTTACTACGAGCAGTACTTC. This chain connects TRBV5-1 to TRBJ2-7, with a weak D call TRBD2 (6 bases). Germline-derived CDR1 and CDR2 are SGHRS and YFSETQ. The CDR3 covers 13 residues. Trimming cost V 5 bases and J 3 bases, with 12 bases left between them.

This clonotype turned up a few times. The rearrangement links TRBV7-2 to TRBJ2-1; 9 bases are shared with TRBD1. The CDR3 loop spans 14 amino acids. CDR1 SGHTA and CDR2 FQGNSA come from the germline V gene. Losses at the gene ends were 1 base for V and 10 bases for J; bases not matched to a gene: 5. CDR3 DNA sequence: TGTGCCAGCAGCTTAGGAGGACAGGGGACAGAGCAGTTCTTC. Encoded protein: CASSLGGQGTEQFF.

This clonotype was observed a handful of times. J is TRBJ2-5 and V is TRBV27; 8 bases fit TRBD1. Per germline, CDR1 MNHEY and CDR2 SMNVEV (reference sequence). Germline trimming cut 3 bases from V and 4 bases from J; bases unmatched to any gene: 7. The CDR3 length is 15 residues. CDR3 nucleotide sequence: TGTGCCAGCAGTTTCGGACAGGGCGAGGGAGAGACCCAGTACTTC. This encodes CASSFGQGEGETQYF.

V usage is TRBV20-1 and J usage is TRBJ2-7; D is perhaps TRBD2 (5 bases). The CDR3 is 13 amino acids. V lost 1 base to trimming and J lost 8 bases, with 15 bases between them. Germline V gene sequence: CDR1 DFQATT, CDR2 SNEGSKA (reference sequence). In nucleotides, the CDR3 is TGCAGTGCTAGAGGAGTCGGGGAGAGGAAGCAGTACTTC. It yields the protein CSARGVGERKQYF.

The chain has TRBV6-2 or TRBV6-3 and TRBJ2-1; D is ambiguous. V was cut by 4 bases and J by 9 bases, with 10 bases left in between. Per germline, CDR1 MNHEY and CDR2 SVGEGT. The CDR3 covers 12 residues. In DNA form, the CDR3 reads TGTGCCAGCAGTTTCCAGGTGGTTGAGCAGTTCTTC. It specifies CASSFQVVEQFF.

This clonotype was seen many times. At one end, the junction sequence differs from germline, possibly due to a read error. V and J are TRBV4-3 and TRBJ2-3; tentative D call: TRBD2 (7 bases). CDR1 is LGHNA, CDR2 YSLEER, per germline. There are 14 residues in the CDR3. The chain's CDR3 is CASSQGGGADTQYF. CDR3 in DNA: TGCGCCAGTAGCCAAGGCGGGGGCGCAGATACGCAGTATTTT.

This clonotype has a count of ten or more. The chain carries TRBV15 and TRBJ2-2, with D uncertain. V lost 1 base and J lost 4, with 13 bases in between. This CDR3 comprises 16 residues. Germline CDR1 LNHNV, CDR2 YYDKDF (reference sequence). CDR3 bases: TGTGCCACCAGCAGAGGTACTGGGGAAGTCACCGGGGAGCTGTTTTTT. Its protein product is CATSRGTGEVTGELFF.

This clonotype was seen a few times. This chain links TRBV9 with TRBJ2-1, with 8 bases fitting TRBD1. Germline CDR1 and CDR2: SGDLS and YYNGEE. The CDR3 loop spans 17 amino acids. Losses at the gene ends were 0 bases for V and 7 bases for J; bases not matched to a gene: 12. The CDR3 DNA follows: TGTGCCAGCAGCGTAGAACTGACAGGGGCCGGATTGAATGAGCAGTTCTTC. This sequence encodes CASSVELTGAGLNEQFF.